The sequence of this T cell receptor beta chain was determined in a study of T cell repertoires in cytomegalovirus infection. On the study more broadly: It was the public TCR beta signatures that indicated both CMV infection and matching HLA type.

General observations from the study: Individuals carrying CMV plus the relevant HLA were identified by cumulative frequency of public TCR beta families. Within the response measured ex vivo, HLA-C-restricted CMV-specific TCR beta clonotypes were dominant.

TCRdb re-called the reads with MiXCR, one entry per CDR3 protein. The table has a few hundred thousand distinct CDR3 sequences, roughly 9.5% seen once. As concerns this clonotype: Its antigen is not known.

V was shortened by 4 bases and J by 4 bases, with 7 bases between the two germline ends. Germline V gene sequence: CDR1 SQVTM, CDR2 ANQGSEA. The CDR3 extends over 11 amino acids. The gene calls are TRBV29-1 and TRBJ1-1; no firm D call. The sequenced sample consisted of PBMCs. The clonotype originates from a human donor in good health (CMV status not recorded). Some clones in this sample may be carry-over from other donors' samples. CDR3 sequence (DNA): TGCAGCGTTGTACGGGGCACTGAAGCTTTCTTT. It yields the protein CSVVRGTEAFF.